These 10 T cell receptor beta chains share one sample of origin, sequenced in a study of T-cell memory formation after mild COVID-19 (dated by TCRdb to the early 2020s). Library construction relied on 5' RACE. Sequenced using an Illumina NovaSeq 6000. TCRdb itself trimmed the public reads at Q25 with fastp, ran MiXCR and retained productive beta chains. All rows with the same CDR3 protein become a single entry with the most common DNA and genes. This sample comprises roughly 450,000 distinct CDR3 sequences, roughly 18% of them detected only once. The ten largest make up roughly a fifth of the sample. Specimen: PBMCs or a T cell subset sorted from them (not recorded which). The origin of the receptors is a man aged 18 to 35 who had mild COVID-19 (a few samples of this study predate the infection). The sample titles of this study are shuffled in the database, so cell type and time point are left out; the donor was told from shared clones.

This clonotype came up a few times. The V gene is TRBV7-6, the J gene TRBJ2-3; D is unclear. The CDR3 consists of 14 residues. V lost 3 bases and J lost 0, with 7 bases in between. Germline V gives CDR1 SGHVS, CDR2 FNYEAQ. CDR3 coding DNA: TGTGCCAGCAGCTTTGTAGGGAGCACAGATACGCAGTATTTT. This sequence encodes CASSFVGSTDTQYF.

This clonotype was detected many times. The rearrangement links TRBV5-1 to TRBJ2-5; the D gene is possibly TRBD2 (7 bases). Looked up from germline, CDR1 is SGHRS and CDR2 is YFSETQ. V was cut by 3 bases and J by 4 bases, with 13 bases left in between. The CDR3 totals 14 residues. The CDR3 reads CASSSGGPGETQYF. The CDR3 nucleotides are TGCGCCAGCAGCTCCGGGGGGCCGGGAGAGACCCAGTACTTC.

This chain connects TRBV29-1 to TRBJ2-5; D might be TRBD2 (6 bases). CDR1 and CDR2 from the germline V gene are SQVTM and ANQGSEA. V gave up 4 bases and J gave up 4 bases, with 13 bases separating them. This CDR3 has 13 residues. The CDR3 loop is CSVGRVRGETQYF. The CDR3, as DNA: TGCAGCGTTGGGAGGGTAAGGGGAGAGACCCAGTACTTC.

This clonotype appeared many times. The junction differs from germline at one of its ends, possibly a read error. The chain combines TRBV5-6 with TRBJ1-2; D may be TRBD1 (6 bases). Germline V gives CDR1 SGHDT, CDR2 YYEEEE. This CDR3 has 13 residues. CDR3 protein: CASRLDSGYGYTF. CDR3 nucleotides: TGTGCCAGCAGGTTGGACAGCGGCTATGGCTACACCTTC.

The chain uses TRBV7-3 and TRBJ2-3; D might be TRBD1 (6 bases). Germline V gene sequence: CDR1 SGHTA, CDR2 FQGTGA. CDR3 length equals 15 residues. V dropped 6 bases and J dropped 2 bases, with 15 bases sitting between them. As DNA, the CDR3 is TGTGCCAGCAGTACTGGACAGTATAACACAGATACGCAGTATTTT. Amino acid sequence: CASSTGQYNTDTQYF.

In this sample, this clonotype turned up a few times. CDR3 sequence reads: CASSYSGRQGLWELFF. The CDR3 bases are TGTGCCAGCAGTTACTCGGGCCGTCAGGGCCTCTGGGAGCTGTTTTTT. V usage is TRBV6-5 and J usage is TRBJ2-2, with D possibly TRBD1 on 5 matching bases. Trimming took off 0 bases at V and 9 bases at J, with 17 bases between the two ends. Germline V gene sequence: CDR1 MNHEY, CDR2 SVGAGI. This CDR3 contains 16 residues.

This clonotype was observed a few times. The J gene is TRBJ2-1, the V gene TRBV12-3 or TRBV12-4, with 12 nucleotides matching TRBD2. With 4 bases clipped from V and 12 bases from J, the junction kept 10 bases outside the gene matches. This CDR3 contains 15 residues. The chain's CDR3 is CASSWRLAGDAMQFF. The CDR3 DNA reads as TGTGCCAGCAGTTGGCGACTAGCGGGGGACGCTATGCAGTTCTTC.

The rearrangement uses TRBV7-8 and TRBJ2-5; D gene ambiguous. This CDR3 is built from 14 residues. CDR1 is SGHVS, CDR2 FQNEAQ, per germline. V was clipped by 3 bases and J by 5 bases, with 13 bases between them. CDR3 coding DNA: TGTGCCAGCAGCTTGTTCCACGGAGAGGAGACCCAGTACTTC. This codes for CASSLFHGEETQYF.

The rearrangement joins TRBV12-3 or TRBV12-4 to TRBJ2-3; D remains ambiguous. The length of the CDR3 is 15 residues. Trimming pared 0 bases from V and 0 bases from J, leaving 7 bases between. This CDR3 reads CASSLAEPSTDTQYF. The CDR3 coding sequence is TGTGCCAGCAGTTTAGCGGAACCTAGCACAGATACGCAGTATTTT.

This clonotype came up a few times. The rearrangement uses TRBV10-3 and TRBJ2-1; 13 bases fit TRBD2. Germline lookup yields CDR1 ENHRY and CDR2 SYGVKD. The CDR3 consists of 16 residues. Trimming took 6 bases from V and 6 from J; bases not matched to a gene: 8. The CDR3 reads CAIRGGTSGEFNEQFF. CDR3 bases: TGTGCCATCAGAGGAGGGACTAGCGGGGAATTCAATGAGCAGTTCTTC.